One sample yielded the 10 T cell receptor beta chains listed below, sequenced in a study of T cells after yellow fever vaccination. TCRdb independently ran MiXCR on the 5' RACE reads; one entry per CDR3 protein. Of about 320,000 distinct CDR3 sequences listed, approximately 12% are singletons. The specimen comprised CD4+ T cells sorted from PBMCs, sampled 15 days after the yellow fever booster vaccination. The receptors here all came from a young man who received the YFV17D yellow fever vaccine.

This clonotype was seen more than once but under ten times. The CDR3 DNA reads as TGTGCCAGCAGTCCCCGGGACAGGCTCAATCAGCCCCAGCATTTT. Amino acid sequence: CASSPRDRLNQPQHF. The rearrangement joins TRBV12-3 or TRBV12-4 to TRBJ1-5, with 8 bases matching TRBD1. The J segment lost 3 bases and the V segment lost 5 bases, leaving 6 bases of the junction unmatched. The CDR3 runs to 15 residues.

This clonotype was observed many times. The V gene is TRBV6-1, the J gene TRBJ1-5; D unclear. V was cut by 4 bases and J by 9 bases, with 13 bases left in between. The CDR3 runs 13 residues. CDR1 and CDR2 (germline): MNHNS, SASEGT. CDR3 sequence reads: CASSVMGPWPQHF. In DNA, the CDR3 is TGTGCCAGCAGTGTTATGGGCCCCTGGCCCCAGCATTTT.

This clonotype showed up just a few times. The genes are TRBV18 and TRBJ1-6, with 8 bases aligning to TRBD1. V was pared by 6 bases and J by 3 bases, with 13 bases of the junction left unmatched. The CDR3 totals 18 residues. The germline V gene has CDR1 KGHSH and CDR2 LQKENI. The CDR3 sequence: CASSEFGGTGDYNSPLHF. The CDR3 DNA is TGTGCCAGCTCGGAATTCGGGGGGACAGGCGACTATAATTCACCCCTCCACTTT.

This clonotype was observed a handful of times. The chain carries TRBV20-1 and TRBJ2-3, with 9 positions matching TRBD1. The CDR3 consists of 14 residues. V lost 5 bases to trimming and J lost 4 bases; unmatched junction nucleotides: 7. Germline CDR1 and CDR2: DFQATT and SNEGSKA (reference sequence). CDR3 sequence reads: CSALGDRESDTQYF. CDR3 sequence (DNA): TGCAGTGCTCTCGGGGACAGGGAGTCAGATACGCAGTATTTT.

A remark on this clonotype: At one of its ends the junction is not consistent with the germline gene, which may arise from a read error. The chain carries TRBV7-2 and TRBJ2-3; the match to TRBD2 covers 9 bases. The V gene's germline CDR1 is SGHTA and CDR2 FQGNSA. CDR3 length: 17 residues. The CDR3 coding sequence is TGTGCCAGTAGCTTAGCGGCTCAGCGGGGGGCCGGAGATACGCAGTATTTT. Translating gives CASSLAAQRGAGDTQYF.

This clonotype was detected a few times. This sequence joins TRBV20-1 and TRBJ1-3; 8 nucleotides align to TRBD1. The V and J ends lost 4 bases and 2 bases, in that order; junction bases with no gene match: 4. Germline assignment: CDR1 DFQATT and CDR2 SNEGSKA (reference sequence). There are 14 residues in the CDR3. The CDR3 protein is CSATPGQAGNTIYF. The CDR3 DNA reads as TGCAGTGCTACGCCGGGACAGGCTGGAAACACCATATATTTT.

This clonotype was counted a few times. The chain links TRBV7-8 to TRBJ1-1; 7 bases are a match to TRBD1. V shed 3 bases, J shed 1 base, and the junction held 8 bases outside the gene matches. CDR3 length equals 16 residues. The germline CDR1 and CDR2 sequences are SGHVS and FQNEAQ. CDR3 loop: CASSFRQGEGNTEAFF. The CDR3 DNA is TGTGCCAGCAGCTTCCGACAGGGAGAAGGGAACACTGAAGCTTTCTTT.

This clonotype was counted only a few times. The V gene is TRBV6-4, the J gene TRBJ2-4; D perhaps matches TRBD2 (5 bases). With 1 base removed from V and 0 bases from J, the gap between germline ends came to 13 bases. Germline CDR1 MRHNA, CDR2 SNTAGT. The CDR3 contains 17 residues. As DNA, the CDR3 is TGTGCCAGCAGTGACTTCCCCCCAGCGGTAGCCAAAAACATTCAGTACTTC. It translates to CASSDFPPAVAKNIQYF.

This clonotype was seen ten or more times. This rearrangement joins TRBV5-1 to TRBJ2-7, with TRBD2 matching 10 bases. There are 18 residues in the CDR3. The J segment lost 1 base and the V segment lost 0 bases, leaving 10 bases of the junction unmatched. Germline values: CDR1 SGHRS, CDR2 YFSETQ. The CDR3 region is CASSLAPSSGGKSYEQYF. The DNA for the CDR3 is TGCGCCAGCAGCTTGGCCCCCTCTAGCGGGGGTAAGTCCTACGAGCAGTACTTC.

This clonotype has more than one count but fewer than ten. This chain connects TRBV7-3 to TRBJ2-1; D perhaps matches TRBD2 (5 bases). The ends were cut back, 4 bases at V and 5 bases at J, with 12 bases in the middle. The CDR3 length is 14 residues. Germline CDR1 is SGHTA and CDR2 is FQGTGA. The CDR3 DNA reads TGTGCCAGCAGCTCCCCCGCGGGTAACAATGAGCAGTTCTTC. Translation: CASSSPAGNNEQFF.